Each of the 9 T cell receptor beta chains below was sequenced from the same sample in a study of T cell repertoires in cytomegalovirus infection. TCRdb called the reads again in MiXCR, with one record for every CDR3 protein. Of about 570,000 distinct CDR3 sequences listed, approximately 40% were seen once; the top ten hold more than 40%. For these receptors, no antigen is known. The input for sequencing was cultured PBMCs, taken from culture after CMV antigen stimulation. The receptors were gathered from a human donor in good health (CMV status not recorded). Some clones in this sample may be carry-over from other donors' samples.

This clonotype occurred a few times. The chain uses TRBV11-2 and TRBJ2-2; no clear D gene. This CDR3 is built from 15 residues. Trimming cost V 4 bases and J 4 bases, with 13 bases left between them. Per the germline V gene, CDR1 is SGHAT and CDR2 is FQNNGV. CDR3: CASSSGLTLTGELFF. For the CDR3, the DNA is TGTGCCAGCAGCTCCGGTTTGACGCTCACCGGGGAGCTGTTTTTT.

The chain employs TRBV29-1 and TRBJ2-3; D is ambiguous. CDR1 and CDR2 from the germline V gene are SQVTM and ANQGSEA. This CDR3 is built from 14 residues. The V end was cut by 4 bases, the J end by 1 base, with 12 bases between. The chain's CDR3 is CSVVRTPGTDTQYF. The CDR3 region has the DNA TGCAGCGTTGTTAGGACCCCCGGCACAGATACGCAGTATTTT.

V is TRBV28 and J is TRBJ1-2; 7 nucleotides agree with TRBD1. V lost 7 bases to trimming and J lost 0 bases; unmatched junction nucleotides: 8. Germline lookup yields CDR1 MDHEN and CDR2 SYDVKM. The CDR3 is 15 amino acids. The CDR3 DNA is TGTGCCAGCACCCTAGGGGGCATCCCTAACTATGGCTACACCTTC. This gives the protein CASTLGGIPNYGYTF.

As for this clonotype: A much larger clone differs by one base, so this may be a read error. The rearrangement uses TRBV7-2 and TRBJ2-3; D ambiguous. The CDR3 length is 14 residues. Germline V gene data show CDR1 as SGHTA and CDR2 as FQGNSA. In nucleotides, the CDR3 is TGTGCCAGCAGCTTAGGAGGCGAATCGAATACGCGGTATTTT. This gives the protein CASSLGGESNTRYF. Using reference TRBV7-2 and TRBJ2-3 for the parts outside the CDR3, the full variable domain is GAGVSQSPSNKVTEKGKDVELRCDPISGHTALYWYRQSLGQGLEFLIYFQGNSAPDKSGLPSDRFSAERTGGSVSTLTIQRTQQEDSAVYLCASSLGGESNTRYFGPGTRLTVL.

This chain uses TRBV7-8 with TRBJ1-1; weak D call: TRBD1 (5 bases). Trimming removed 3 bases from V and 1 base from J, with 9 bases in between. The CDR3 contains 14 residues. Germline loops: CDR1 SGHVS, CDR2 FQNEAQ. DNA for the CDR3: TGTGCCAGCAGCTTGGGACTCCCGAACACTGAAGCTTTCTTT. Its protein product is CASSLGLPNTEAFF. Drawing the rest from reference TRBV7-8 and TRBJ1-1, the complete variable domain is GAGVSQSPRYKVAKRGQDVALRCDPISGHVSLFWYQQALGQGPEFLTYFQNEAQLDKSGLPSDRFFAERPEGSVSTLKIQRTQQEDSAVYLCASSLGLPNTEAFFGQGTRLTVV.

This chain joins TRBV20-1 and TRBJ1-2; 9 bases match TRBD1. Trimming at V came to 0 bases and at J to 3 bases, leaving 11 bases not matched to a gene. Germline V gives CDR1 DFQATT, CDR2 SNEGSKA (reference sequence). The CDR3 is made up of 17 amino acids. The CDR3 DNA is TGCAGTGCTAGAGATAGGAGGACAGGGGTCATGGACTATGGCTACACCTTC. The encoded protein is CSARDRRTGVMDYGYTF.

This rearrangement joins TRBV7-2 to TRBJ2-7; D unclear. There are 13 residues in the CDR3. Germline CDR1 and CDR2: SGHTA and FQGNSA. V gave up 3 bases and J gave up 6 bases, with 12 bases separating them. The CDR3 region has the DNA TGTGCCAGCAGCTTGTTGCCCATGCGCGAGCAGTACTTC. This encodes CASSLLPMREQYF.

V usage is TRBV7-6 and J usage is TRBJ2-7; TRBD1 matches 8 bases. Trimming removed 3 bases from V and 12 bases from J; junction bases left unmatched: 7. Looked up from germline, CDR1 is SGHVS and CDR2 is FNYEAQ. This CDR3 spans 12 amino acids. The CDR3 nucleotides are TGTGCCAGCAGCTTCGGGACAGGAGAGAGGTACTTC. It codes for CASSFGTGERYF. The full variable domain, with the rest looked up from reference TRBV7-6 and TRBJ2-7, is GAGVSQSPRYKVTKRGQDVALRCDPISGHVSLYWYRQALGQGPEFLTYFNYEAQQDKSGLPNDRFSAERPEGSISTLTIQRTEQRDSAMYRCASSFGTGERYFGPGTRLTVT.

The chain recombines TRBV12-3 or TRBV12-4 with TRBJ2-2, with D perhaps TRBD1 (6 bases). The V and J ends lost 7 bases and 2 bases respectively, with 11 bases between them. The CDR3 runs to 14 residues. The CDR3 coding sequence is TGTGCCAGCACCGGGACACTAAACACCGGGGAGCTGTTTTTT. Translation gives CASTGTLNTGELFF.